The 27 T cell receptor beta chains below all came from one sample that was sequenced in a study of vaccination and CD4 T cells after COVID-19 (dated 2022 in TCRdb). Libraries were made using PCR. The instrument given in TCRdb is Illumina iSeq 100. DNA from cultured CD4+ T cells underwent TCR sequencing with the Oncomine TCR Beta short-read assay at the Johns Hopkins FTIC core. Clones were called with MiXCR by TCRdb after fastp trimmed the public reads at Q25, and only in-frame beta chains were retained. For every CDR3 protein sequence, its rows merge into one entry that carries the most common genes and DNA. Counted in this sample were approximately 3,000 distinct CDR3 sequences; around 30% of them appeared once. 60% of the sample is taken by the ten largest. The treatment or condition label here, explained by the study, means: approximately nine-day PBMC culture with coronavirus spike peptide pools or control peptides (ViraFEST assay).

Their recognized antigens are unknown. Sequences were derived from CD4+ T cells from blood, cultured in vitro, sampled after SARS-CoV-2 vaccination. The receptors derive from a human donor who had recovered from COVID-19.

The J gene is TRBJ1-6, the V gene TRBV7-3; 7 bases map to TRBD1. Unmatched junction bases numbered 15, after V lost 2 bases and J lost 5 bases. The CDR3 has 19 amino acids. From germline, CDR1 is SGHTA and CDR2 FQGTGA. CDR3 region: CASSLRPIVKGADNSPLHF. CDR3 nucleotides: TGTGCCAGCAGCTTACGTCCAATCGTTAAGGGGGCGGATAATTCACCCCTCCACTTT.

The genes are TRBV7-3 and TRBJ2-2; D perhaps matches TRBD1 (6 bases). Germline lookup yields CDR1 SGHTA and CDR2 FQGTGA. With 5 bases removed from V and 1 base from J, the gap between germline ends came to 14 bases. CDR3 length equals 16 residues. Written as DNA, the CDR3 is TGTGCCAGCAGCCCTATGGGGACAATGAACACCGGGGAGCTGTTTTTT. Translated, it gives CASSPMGTMNTGELFF.

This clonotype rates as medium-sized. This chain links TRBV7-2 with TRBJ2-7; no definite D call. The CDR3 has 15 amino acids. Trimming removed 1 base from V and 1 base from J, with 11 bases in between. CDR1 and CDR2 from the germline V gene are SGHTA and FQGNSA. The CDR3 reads CASSLVHMDSYEQYF. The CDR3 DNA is TGTGCCAGCAGCTTAGTCCACATGGATTCCTACGAGCAGTACTTC.

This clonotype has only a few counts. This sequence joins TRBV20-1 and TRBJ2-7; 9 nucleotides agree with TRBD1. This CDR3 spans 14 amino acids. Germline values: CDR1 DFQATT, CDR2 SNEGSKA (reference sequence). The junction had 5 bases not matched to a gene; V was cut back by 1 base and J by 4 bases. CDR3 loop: CSARVVGQGYEQYF. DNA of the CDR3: TGCAGTGCTAGAGTGGTAGGACAGGGGTACGAGCAGTACTTC.

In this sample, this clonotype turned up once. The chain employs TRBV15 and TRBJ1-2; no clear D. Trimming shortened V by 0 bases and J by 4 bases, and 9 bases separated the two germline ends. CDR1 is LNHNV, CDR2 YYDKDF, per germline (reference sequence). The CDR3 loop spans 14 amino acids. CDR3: CATSRDMDGYGYTF. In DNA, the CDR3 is TGTGCCACCAGCAGAGATATGGACGGCTATGGCTACACCTTC.

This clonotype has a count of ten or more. The CDR3 bases are TGCAGTGCTTTGGACAGGGGGAGCCTCTACGTCTATGGCTACACCTTC. This codes for CSALDRGSLYVYGYTF. The rearrangement uses TRBV20-1 and TRBJ1-2; the match to TRBD1 covers 10 bases. This CDR3 spans 16 amino acids. The V segment lost 5 bases and the J segment 4 bases; nucleotides outside the gene matches: 13. Germline V lookup: CDR1 DFQATT, CDR2 SNEGSKA (reference sequence).

The CDR3 protein is CASSLRQREGYEQYF. The CDR3 DNA is TGTGCCAGCAGCTTAAGACAGCGGGAGGGCTACGAGCAGTACTTC. The rearrangement uses TRBV7-2 and TRBJ2-7, with TRBD2 matching 10 bases. J gave up 3 bases and V 2 bases, and 4 bases lay outside the gene matches. CDR1 and CDR2 (germline): SGHTA, FQGNSA. The CDR3 runs to 15 residues.

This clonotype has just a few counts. Here the CDR3 DNA reads TGTGCCAGCAGCTTATCGCAGATAAATTCACCCCTCCACTTT. This encodes CASSLSQINSPLHF. V is TRBV7-9 and J is TRBJ1-6; D unclear. The CDR3 covers 14 residues. Germline CDR1 SEHNR, CDR2 FQNEAQ (reference sequence). The ends were cut back, 2 bases at V and 7 bases at J, with 9 bases in the middle.

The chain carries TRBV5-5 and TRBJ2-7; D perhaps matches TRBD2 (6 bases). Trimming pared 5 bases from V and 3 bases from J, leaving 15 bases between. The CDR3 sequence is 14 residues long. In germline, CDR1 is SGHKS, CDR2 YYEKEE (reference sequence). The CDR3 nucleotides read TGTGCCAGCAGAACCTACGGAGGGCGCTACGAGCAGTACTTC. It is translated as CASRTYGGRYEQYF.

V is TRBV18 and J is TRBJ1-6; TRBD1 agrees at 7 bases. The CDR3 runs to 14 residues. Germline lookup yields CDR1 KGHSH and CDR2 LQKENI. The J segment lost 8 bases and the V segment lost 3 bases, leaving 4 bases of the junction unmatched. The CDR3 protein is CASSPSGGDSPLHF. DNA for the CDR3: TGTGCCAGCTCACCGTCAGGGGGTGATTCACCCCTCCACTTT.

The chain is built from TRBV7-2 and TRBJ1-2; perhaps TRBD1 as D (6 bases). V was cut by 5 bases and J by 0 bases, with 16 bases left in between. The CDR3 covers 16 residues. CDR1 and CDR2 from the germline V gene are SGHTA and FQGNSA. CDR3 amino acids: CASSPYGRGANYGYTF. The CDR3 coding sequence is TGTGCCAGCAGCCCATATGGCAGGGGAGCTAACTATGGCTACACCTTC.

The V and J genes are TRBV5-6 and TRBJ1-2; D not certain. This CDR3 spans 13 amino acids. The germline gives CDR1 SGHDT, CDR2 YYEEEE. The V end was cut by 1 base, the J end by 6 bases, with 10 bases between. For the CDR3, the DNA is TGTGCCAGCAGCTTGCGCCGAAGCGATGGCTACACCTTC. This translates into CASSLRRSDGYTF. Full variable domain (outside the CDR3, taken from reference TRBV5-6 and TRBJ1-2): DAGVTQSPTHLIKTRGQQVTLRCSPKSGHDTVSWYQQALGQGPQFIFQYYEEEERQRGNFPDRFSGHQFPNYSSELNVNALLLGDSALYLCASSLRRSDGYTFGSGTRLTVV.

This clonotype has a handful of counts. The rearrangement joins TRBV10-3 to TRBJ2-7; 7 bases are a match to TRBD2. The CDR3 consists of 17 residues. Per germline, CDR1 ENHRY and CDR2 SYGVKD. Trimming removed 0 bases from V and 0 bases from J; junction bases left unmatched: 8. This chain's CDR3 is CAISESGRAKGSYEQYF. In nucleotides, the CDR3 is TGTGCCATCAGTGAGTCGGGGAGGGCTAAAGGCTCCTACGAGCAGTACTTC.

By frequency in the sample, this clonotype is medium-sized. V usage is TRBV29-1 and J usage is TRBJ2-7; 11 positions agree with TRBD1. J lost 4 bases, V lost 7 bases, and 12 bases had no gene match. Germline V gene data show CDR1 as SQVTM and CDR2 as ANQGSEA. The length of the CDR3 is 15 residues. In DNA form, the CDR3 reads TGCAGCGCGCGGGGGCGGACAGGGGGCCGATACGAGCAGTACTTC. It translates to CSARGRTGGRYEQYF.

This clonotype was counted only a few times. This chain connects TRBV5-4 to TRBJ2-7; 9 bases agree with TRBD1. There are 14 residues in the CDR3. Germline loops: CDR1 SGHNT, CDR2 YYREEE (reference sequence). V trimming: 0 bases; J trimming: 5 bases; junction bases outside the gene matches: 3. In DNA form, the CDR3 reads TGTGCCAGCAGCTTGGGGGGGACAGGGAACGAGCAGTACTTC. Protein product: CASSLGGTGNEQYF.

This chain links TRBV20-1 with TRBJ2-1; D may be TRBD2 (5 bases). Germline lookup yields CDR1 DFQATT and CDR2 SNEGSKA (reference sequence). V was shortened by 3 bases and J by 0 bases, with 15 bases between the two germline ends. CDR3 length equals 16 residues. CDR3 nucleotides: TGCAGTGCTAGTCCTGACTACCTAAGCTCCTACAATGAGCAGTTCTTC. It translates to CSASPDYLSSYNEQFF.

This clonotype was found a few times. CDR3: CASSEASTLFNQPQHF. The DNA of the CDR3 is TGTGCCAGCAGTGAAGCGTCGACCCTATTCAATCAGCCCCAGCATTTT. V usage is TRBV6-1 and J usage is TRBJ1-5; D ambiguous. V dropped 0 bases and J dropped 3 bases, with 12 bases sitting between them. CDR3 length equals 16 residues. The germline V gene has CDR1 MNHNS and CDR2 SASEGT.

DNA for the CDR3: TGTGCCACCAGCAGAGAAGACAGGGGGGTGGTAGATACGCAGTATTTT. It translates to CATSREDRGVVDTQYF. The chain links TRBV15 to TRBJ2-3, with 9 bases matching TRBD1. CDR3 length: 16 residues. Germline CDR1 and CDR2: LNHNV and YYDKDF (reference sequence). V trimming: 0 bases; J trimming: 5 bases; junction bases outside the gene matches: 6.

The chain's CDR3 is CASSIRATYSPLHF. The DNA of the CDR3 is TGTGCCAGTAGTATCAGGGCGACCTATTCACCCCTCCACTTT. The V gene is TRBV19, the J gene TRBJ1-6; possible D gene TRBD1, 5 bases. The CDR3 sequence is 14 residues long. The ends were cut back, 3 bases at V and 8 bases at J, with 11 bases in the middle. Per germline, CDR1 LNHDA and CDR2 SQIVND (reference sequence).

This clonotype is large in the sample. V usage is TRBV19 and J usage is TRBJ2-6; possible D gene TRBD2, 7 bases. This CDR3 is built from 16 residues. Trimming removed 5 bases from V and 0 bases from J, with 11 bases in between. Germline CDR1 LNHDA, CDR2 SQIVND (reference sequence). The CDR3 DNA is TGTGCCAGTAGTTGGGGGGGCCGCTCTGGGGCCAACGTCCTGACTTTC. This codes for CASSWGGRSGANVLTF.

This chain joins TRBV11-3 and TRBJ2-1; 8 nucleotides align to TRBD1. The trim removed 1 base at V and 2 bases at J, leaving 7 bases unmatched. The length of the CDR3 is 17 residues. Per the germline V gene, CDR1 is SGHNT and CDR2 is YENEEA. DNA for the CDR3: TGTGCCAGCAGCTTAGGTCTCCGGGACAGGACCTACAATGAGCAGTTCTTC. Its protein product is CASSLGLRDRTYNEQFF.

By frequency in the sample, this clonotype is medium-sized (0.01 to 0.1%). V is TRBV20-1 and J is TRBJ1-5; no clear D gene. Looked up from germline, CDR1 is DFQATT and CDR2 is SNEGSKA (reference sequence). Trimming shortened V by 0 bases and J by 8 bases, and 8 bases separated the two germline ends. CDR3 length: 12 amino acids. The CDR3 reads CSARDHGKPQHF. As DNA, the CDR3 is TGCAGTGCTAGAGATCACGGGAAGCCCCAGCATTTT.

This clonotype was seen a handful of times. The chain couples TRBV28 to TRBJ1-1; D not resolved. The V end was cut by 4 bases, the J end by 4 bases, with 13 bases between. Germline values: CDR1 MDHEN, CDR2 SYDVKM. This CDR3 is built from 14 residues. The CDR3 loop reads CASSSGPQVTEAFF. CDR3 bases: TGTGCCAGCAGTTCCGGGCCCCAGGTCACTGAAGCTTTCTTT.

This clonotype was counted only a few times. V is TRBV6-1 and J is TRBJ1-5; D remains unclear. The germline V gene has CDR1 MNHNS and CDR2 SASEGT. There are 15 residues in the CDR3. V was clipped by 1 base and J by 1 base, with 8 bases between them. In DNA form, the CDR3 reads TGTGCCAGCAGTGAAGTAAGTAGGAGCAATCAGCCCCAGCATTTT. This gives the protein CASSEVSRSNQPQHF.

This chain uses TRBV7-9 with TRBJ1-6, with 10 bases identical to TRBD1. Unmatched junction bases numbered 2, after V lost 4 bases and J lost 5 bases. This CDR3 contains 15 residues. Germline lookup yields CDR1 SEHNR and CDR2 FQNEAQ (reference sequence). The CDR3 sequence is CASSSGTGDNSPLHF. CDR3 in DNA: TGTGCCAGCAGCTCCGGGACAGGGGATAATTCACCCCTCCACTTT.

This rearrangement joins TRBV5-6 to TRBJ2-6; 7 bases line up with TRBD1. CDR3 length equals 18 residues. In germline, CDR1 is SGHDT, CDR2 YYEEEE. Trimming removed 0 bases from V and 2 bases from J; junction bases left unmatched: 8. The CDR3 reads CASSLVTGLVAGANVLTF. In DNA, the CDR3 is TGTGCCAGCAGCTTGGTGACAGGGTTGGTAGCTGGGGCCAACGTCCTGACTTTC.

The CDR3 DNA follows: TGTGCCAGCAGCTTAGTCAATCAGCCCCAGCATTTT. Translating gives CASSLVNQPQHF. The chain has TRBV7-9 and TRBJ1-5; D unclear. The V gene lost 1 base and the J gene lost 3 bases, with 1 base spanning the gap. This CDR3 is 12 amino acids long. The germline CDR1 and CDR2 sequences are SEHNR and FQNEAQ (reference sequence). The whole variable domain, remainder taken from reference TRBV7-9 and TRBJ1-5, is DTGVSQNPRHKITKRGQNVTFRCDPISEHNRLYWYRQTLGQGPEFLTYFQNEAQLEKSRLLSDRFSAERPKGSFSTLEIQRTEQGDSAMYLCASSLVNQPQHFGDGTRLSIL.